This T cell receptor (beta chain) was profiled in a study of vaccination and CD4 T cells after COVID-19 (dated by TCRdb to between 2021 and 2022). Looking at the study overall: Every convalescent patient had a positive nasal swab PCR test for SARS-CoV-2, with mild disease in several patients and severe disease in one. The convalescent cohort included six males and four females, with two Hispanic individuals, seven Caucasians, two Asians and one multiracial person. Participants got two doses of the Pfizer-BioNTech BNT162b2 vaccine (n=8) or two doses of the Moderna mRNA-1273 vaccine (n=2). Post-COVID blood samples from convalescent patients were collected a median of about 110 days after diagnosis, with a range of 35 to 161 days. Post-vaccine blood samples were obtained a median of about 72 days after the second vaccine dose, with a range of roughly 13 to 250 days. Culture stimuli were overlapping spike peptide pools from SARS-CoV-2 and from the common cold coronaviruses HCoV-NL63, HCoV-OC43 and HCoV-229E. In control cultures, a CEFX viral epitope pool was used as positive control, an HIV-1 Nef peptide pool was used as negative control, or no peptide was added. In around 9 COVID-19 convalescent patients and a few infection-naive healthy vaccine recipients, researchers compared the spike-specific CD4+ TCR repertoire from before mRNA vaccination with the repertoire from after. What the work shows at the level of the full study, not this receptor alone: Nearly all vaccine-specific clones in convalescent patients (304 of 307) were mono-reactive for SARS-CoV-2 spike rather than cross-reactive with common cold coronaviruses. In convalescent patients, a median around 84% of post-vaccine SARS-CoV-2-reactive clones were detected only after vaccination, and vaccine-specific priming was suggested by this finding. Relatively few convalescent patients were included in the study, and early timepoints after natural infection were not analyzed. The median number of SARS-CoV-2-reactive clonotypes rose from roughly 20 after infection to approximately 41 after vaccination, but the change was not significant.

Library construction relied on PCR. At the Johns Hopkins FTIC core, DNA from the cultured CD4+ T cells underwent TCR sequencing with the Oncomine TCR Beta short-read assay. The QIAamp micro DNA kit was used to extract genomic DNA from the cultured CD4+ T cells. Oncomine TCR Beta libraries from cultured CD4+ T cells were pooled using unique dual indexes and sequenced on an Illumina iSeq 100. Under the source paper's analysis protocol: Non-productive sequences were removed, and CDR3s that did not start with C, did not end with F or W, or were shorter than 7 amino acids were discarded. Antigen-specific clonotypes were identified using the MANAFEST web application through comparison of peptide-stimulated wells with reference and other culture wells. For a clone to be called positive, the clone needed an FDR below 0.05, an odds ratio above 5, and a productive frequency above 0.1% in at least two of three replicate wells. Cross-reactive clonotypes were defined as significantly expanded in both SARS-CoV-2 spike wells and at least one common cold coronavirus spike condition. Levenshtein distances (stringdist) and unrooted phylogenetic trees (ape) in R version 3.6.1 were used to assess CDR3 homology. The raw public reads went through TCRdb reprocessing: fastp at Q25, MiXCR clone calling, in-frame beta chains kept. Under each unique CDR3 protein, matching rows form one entry showing the most common genes and DNA. It is TCRdb's table, rather than the study itself, that gives the V and J calls and clone size. The sample includes 8,000 to 10,000 distinct CDR3 sequences, with 51% observed a single time. Of the sample, over 20% is held by the ten largest clones.

As regards this clonotype: Its antigen remains unidentified. No qualities accompany the bases; no much larger clone lies one base away.

The treatment or condition tag for this specimen amounts to: approximately 10-day PBMC culture with coronavirus spike peptide pools or control peptides (ViraFEST assay). The ViraFEST assay was used in the study, in which antigen-specific T cells were expanded with peptide pools and expanded clonotypes were subsequently identified by TCR sequencing. The convalescent patients' positive SARS-CoV-2 PCR tests were from March to December 2020, which was before the Alpha, Beta and Delta variants emerged in the United States. Each well held 2.2 million or so PBMCs cultured in IMDM containing about 5% human AB serum and about 10 IU/ml IL-2, with 8.5 to 10 ug/ml peptide pools added. Half of the culture medium was replaced with fresh IL-2-containing medium on days 3 and 7. Once the cells had been in culture for over nine days, the EasySep CD4+ T cell isolation kit was used to isolate CD4+ T cells by negative selection. Ficoll-Paque Plus gradient centrifugation was used to isolate PBMCs from whole blood, and the isolated PBMCs were then either used fresh or cryopreserved at -140C. Culture conditions were generally each tested in triplicate wells.

From the germline V gene, CDR1 is KGHDR and CDR2 is SFDVKD. Trimming takes 4 bases from V and 13 bases from J, and the germline ends sit 12 bases apart. The CDR3 spans 12 residues, from the cysteine through the phenylalanine. Only the CDR3 portion is preserved as DNA: 36 bases, with reading frame beginning at the first base. The V and J segments used are TRBV24-1 and TRBJ2-2; no D gene call is confident. The origin of this receptor is a human donor who had recovered from COVID-19. Sequencing input: CD4+ T cells from blood, cultured in vitro. CDR3 loop: CATSDLGGRLFF. The nucleotide sequence is TGTGCCACCAGTGACCTGGGCGGAAGGCTGTTTTTT.